Each of the 9 T cell receptor beta chains below was sequenced from the same sample in a study of blood T cell repertoires in COVID-19. The table came from immunoSEQ multiplex PCR; TCRdb's copy has only in-frame clones and leaves some out. Here the sample spans hundreds of thousands of clones, 83% being singletons. The sequencing input was peripheral blood. These receptors were collected from a woman in her forties or fifties who had recovered from COVID-19.

This clone was counted between two and nine times. J is TRBJ1-2 and V is TRBV10-2, with 8 bases that match TRBD1. CDR1 and CDR2 (germline): WSHSY, SAAADI. This CDR3 region has 15 residues. The junction had 9 bases not matched to a gene; V was cut back by 4 bases and J by 5 bases. DNA for the CDR3: TGCGCCAGCAGTGCCATGACAGGGGCCCCTTATGGCTACACCTTC. Encoded protein: CASSAMTGAPYGYTF.

Regarding this clone: Within the sample, other DNA sequences also encode this same CDR3. The chain couples TRBV19 to TRBJ1-5; TRBD1 aligns across 10 bases. Germline V gene lookup returns CDR1 LNHDA and CDR2 SQIVND (reference sequence). V shed 5 bases and J 1 base; nucleotides not matched to a gene: 5. CDR3 length: 16 residues. The CDR3 nucleotides read TGTGCCAGTAGTCCGAGGACAGGGGGGAGCAATCAGCCCCAGCATTTT. This sequence encodes CASSPRTGGSNQPQHF.

V and J are TRBV5-4 and TRBJ2-5, with 9 bases identical to TRBD2. This CDR3 has 15 amino acids. With V trimmed by 4 bases and J by 5 bases, 9 bases remained unmatched. Germline loops: CDR1 SGHNT, CDR2 YYREEE (reference sequence). CDR3 coding DNA: TGTGCCAGCAGCGTGGCAGCGGGGGGCCGGGAGACCCAGTACTTC. Translation gives CASSVAAGGRETQYF.

The V and J genes are TRBV18 and TRBJ1-2, with TRBD1 matching 7 bases. The CDR3 contains 15 residues. Looked up from germline, CDR1 is KGHSH and CDR2 is LQKENI. J lost 8 bases, V lost 0 bases, and 9 bases had no gene match. CDR3 nucleotides: TGTGCCAGCTCACCACCGGTCGCGACAGGGAACGGCTACACCTTC. Protein sequence: CASSPPVATGNGYTF.

To note about this clone: This same CDR3 is encoded by further DNA sequences in the sample. The chain recombines TRBV28 with TRBJ1-5; D unclear. The CDR3 totals 12 residues. V was trimmed by 3 bases and J by 7 bases, leaving 7 bases between them. The germline V gene has CDR1 MDHEN and CDR2 SYDVKM. As DNA, the CDR3 is TGTGCCAGCAGTTTCGGAGGGCAGCCCCAGCATTTT. Its translation is CASSFGGQPQHF.

The rearrangement links TRBV5-5 to TRBJ2-4; D perhaps matches TRBD1 (5 bases). Germline V gene lookup returns CDR1 SGHKS and CDR2 YYEKEE (reference sequence). Between the trimmed V and J ends, which lost 0 bases and 1 base, there was a span of 5 bases. CDR3 length: 14 residues. The CDR3 is CASSLGGAKNIQYF. CDR3 sequence (DNA): TGTGCCAGCAGCTTGGGGGGCGCCAAAAACATTCAGTACTTC.

The rearrangement joins TRBV28 to TRBJ1-1; D may be TRBD1 (5 bases). The CDR3 runs 14 residues. Germline CDR1 reads MDHEN; CDR2 reads SYDVKM. V was clipped by 6 bases and J by 4 bases, with 15 bases between them. The CDR3 loop reads CASSSAGVGTEAFF. CDR3 DNA: TGTGCCAGCAGCTCGGCGGGGGTTGGCACTGAAGCTTTCTTT. Full variable domain (missing parts from reference TRBV28 and TRBJ1-1): DVKVTQSSRYLVKRTGEKVFLECVQDMDHENMFWYRQDPGLGLRLIYFSYDVKMKEKGDIPEGYSVSREKKERFSLILESASTNQTSMYLCASSSAGVGTEAFFGQGTRLTVV.

This clone appeared a few times. The V gene is TRBV4-3, the J gene TRBJ2-5, with 9 bases that match TRBD2. The germline V gene encodes CDR1 LGHNA and CDR2 YSLEER. The V gene end was trimmed by 0 bases and the J gene end by 1 base; junction bases not matched to a gene: 0. CDR3 size: 15 residues. CDR3 protein: CASSQERGGQETQYF. The CDR3 bases are TGCGCCAGCAGCCAAGAGCGGGGGGGCCAAGAGACCCAGTACTTC.

The chain couples TRBV9 to TRBJ1-2; 11 bases are shared with TRBD1. Germline values: CDR1 SGDLS, CDR2 YYNGEE. V was clipped by 4 bases and J by 8 bases; unmatched bases: 7. CDR3 length: 14 residues. In DNA, the CDR3 is TGTGCCAGCAGCACGGACAGGGGGCGAGGGGGCTACACCTTC. This codes for CASSTDRGRGGYTF.